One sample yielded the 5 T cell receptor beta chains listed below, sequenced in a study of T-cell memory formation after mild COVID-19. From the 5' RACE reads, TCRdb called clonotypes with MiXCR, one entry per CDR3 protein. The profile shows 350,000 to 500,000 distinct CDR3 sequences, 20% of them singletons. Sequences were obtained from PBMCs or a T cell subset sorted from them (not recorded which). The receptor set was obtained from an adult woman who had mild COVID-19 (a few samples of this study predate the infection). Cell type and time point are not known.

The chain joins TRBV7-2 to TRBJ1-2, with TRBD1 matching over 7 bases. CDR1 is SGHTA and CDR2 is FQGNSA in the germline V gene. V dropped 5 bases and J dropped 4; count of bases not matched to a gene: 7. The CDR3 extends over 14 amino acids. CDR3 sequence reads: CASSRGTVLYGYTF. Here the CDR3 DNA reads TGTGCCAGCAGCCGCGGGACAGTCCTCTATGGCTACACCTTC.

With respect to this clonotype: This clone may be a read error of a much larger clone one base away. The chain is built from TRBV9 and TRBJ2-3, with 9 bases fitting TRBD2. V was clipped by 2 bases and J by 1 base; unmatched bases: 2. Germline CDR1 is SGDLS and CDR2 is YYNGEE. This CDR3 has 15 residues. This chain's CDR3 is CASSVGTSRTDTQYF. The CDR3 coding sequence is TGTGCCAGCAGCGTCGGGACTAGCCGCACAGATACGCAGTATTTT.

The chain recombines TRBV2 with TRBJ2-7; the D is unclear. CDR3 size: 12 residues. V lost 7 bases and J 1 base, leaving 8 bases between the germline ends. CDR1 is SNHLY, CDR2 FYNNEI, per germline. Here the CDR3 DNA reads TGTGCCAGCATATTAGGTTCCTACGAGCAGTACTTC. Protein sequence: CASILGSYEQYF. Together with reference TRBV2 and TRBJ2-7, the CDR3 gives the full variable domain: EPEVTQTPSHQVTQMGQEVILRCVPISNHLYFYWYRQILGQKVEFLVSFYNNEISEKSEIFDDQFSVERPDGSNFTLKIRSTKLEDSAMYFCASILGSYEQYFGPGTRLTVT.

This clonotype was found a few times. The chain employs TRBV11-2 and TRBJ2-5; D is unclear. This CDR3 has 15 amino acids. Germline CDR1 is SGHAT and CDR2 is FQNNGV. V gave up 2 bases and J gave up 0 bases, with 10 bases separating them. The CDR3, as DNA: TGTGCCAGCAGCTTAACTGGTCTCAACCAAGAGACCCAGTACTTC. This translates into CASSLTGLNQETQYF.

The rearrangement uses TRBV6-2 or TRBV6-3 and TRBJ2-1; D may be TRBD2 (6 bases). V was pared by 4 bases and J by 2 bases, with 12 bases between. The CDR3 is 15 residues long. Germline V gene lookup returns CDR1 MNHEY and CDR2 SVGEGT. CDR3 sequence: CASSFMGGTYNEQFF. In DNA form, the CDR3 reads TGTGCCAGCAGTTTTATGGGGGGAACCTACAATGAGCAGTTCTTC.